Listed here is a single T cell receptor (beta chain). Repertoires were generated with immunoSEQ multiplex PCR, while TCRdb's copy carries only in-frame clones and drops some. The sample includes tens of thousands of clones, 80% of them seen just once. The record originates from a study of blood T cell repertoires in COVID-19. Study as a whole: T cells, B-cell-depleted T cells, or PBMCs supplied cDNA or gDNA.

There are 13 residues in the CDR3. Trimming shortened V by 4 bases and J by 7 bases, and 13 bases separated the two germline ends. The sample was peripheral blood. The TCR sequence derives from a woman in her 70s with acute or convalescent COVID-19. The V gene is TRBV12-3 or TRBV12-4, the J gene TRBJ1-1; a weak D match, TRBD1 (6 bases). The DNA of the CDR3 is TGTGCCAGCAGTTCGGGACACCCTCTTGAAGCTTTCTTT. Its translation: CASSSGHPLEAFF.